The clone carrying this TCR beta chain turned up a few times. This specimen comes from a study of a mutant IDH1 vaccine in newly diagnosed glioma. This table comes from immunoSEQ multiplex PCR, and its TCRdb copy is limited to in-frame clones, with some not included. The data hold about 92,000 clones, with under 90% observed a single time. Regarding time point: baseline, week 1 (first vaccination visit). Treatment here: pre-vaccination baseline after standard-of-care therapy. The input for sequencing was PBMCs, taken from a glioma patient treated with radiotherapy, temozolomide or both. The receptor was isolated from a woman aged 50 to 60 with glioma.

CDR3 sequence: CASSRPPYRGQGEQYF. The CDR3 bases are TGTGCCAGCAGCCGACCCCCCTACAGGGGACAGGGGGAGCAGTACTTC. The chain carries TRBV7-8 and TRBJ2-7; 10 bases fit TRBD1. From germline, CDR1 is SGHVS and CDR2 FQNEAQ. CDR3 size: 16 residues. Trimming took 5 bases from V and 7 from J; bases not matched to a gene: 14. The variable domain in full, with the rest retrieved from reference TRBV7-8 and TRBJ2-7, is GAGVSQSPRYKVAKRGQDVALRCDPISGHVSLFWYQQALGQGPEFLTYFQNEAQLDKSGLPSDRFFAERPEGSVSTLKIQRTQQEDSAVYLCASSRPPYRGQGEQYFGPGTRLTVT.